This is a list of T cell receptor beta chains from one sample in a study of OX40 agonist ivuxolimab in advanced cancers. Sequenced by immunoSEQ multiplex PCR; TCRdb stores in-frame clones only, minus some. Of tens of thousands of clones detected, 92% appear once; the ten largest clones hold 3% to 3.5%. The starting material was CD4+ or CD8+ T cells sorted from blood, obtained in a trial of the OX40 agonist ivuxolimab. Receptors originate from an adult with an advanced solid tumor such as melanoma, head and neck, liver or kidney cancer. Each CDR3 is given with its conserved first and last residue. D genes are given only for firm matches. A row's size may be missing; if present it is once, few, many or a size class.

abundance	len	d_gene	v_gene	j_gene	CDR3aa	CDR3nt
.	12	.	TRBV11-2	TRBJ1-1	CASVNSMAEAFF	TGTGCCAGTGTGAACAGCATGGCTGAAGCCTTCTTT
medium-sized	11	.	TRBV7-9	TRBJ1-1	CASSLYTEAFF	TGTGCCAGCAGCTTATACACTGAAGCTTTCTTT
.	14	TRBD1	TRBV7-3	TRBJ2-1	CASSYGTGYNEQFF	TGTGCCAGCAGCTATGGGACAGGGTACAATGAGCAGTTCTTC
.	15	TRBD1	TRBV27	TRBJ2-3	CASSFNRGRADTQYF	TGTGCCAGCAGTTTTAACAGGGGACGTGCAGATACGCAGTATTTT
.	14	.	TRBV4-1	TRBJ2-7	CASSLTTGAYEQYF	TGCGCCAGCAGCCTCACCACCGGGGCCTACGAGCAGTACTTC
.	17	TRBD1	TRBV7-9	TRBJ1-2	CASSTSVGGQGVHGYTF	TGTGCCAGCAGCACCTCGGTTGGGGGACAGGGCGTTCATGGCTACACCTTC
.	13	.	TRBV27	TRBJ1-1	CASRVTVNTEAFF	TGTGCCAGCAGGGTGACAGTGAACACTGAAGCTTTCTTT
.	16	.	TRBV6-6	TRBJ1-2	CASSYSIIGEYYGYTF	TGTGCCAGCAGTTACTCGATTATAGGGGAATATTATGGCTACACCTTC
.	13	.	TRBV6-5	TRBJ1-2	CASSYRDNYGYTF	TGTGCCAGCAGTTACAGGGATAACTATGGCTACACCTTC
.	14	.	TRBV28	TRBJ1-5	CASSHTVSNQPQHF	TGTGCCAGCAGTCACACAGTTAGCAATCAGCCCCAGCATTTT
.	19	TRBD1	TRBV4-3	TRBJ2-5	CASSPRYTGGVFEEETQYF	TGCGCCAGCAGCCCCCGTTATACAGGGGGCGTTTTTGAGGAAGAGACCCAGTACTTC
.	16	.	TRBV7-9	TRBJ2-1	CASSPGLSSSYNEQFF	TGTGCCAGCTCCCCGGGACTCTCGAGCTCCTACAATGAGCAGTTCTTC
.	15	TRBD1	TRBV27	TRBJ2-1	CASSLVTGVYNEQFF	TGTGCCAGCAGTTTAGTCACAGGGGTTTACAATGAGCAGTTCTTC
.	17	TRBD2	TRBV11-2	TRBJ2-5	CASSIRGSTSGKETQYF	TGTGCCAGCAGCATAAGGGGGAGTACTAGCGGGAAAGAGACCCAGTACTTC
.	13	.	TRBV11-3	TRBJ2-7	CASSQTVSYEQYF	TGTGCCAGCAGCCAGACTGTGTCCTACGAGCAGTACTTC
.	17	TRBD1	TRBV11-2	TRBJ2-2	CASSLDLGTGVLGELFF	TGTGCCAGCAGCTTAGATTTGGGGACAGGGGTACTCGGGGAGCTGTTTTTT
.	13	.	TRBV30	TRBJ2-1	CAWSVETSNEQFF	TGTGCCTGGAGTGTCGAGACTAGTAATGAGCAGTTCTTC
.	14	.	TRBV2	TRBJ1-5	CASSTRGQSQPQHF	TGTGCCAGCAGCACCCGGGGCCAGAGCCAGCCCCAGCATTTT
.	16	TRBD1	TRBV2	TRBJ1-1	CASSGGTVPVNTEAFF	TGTGCCAGCAGTGGGGGGACAGTCCCAGTGAACACTGAAGCTTTCTTT
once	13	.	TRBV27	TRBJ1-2	CASSLTGNYGYTF	TGTGCCAGCAGTCTGACGGGAAACTATGGCTACACCTTC
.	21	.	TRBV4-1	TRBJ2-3	CASSLRYLDRIVQSSTDTQYF	TGCGCCAGCAGCCTGAGGTACCTGGACAGAATCGTTCAATCTAGCACAGATACGCAGTATTTT
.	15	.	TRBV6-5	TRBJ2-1	CASSPGALYYNEQFF	TGTGCCAGCAGCCCTGGGGCGCTGTACTACAATGAGCAGTTCTTC
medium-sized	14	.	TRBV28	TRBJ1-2	CASSFPTGRGGYTF	TGTGCCAGCAGTTTCCCGACGGGAAGAGGTGGCTACACCTTC
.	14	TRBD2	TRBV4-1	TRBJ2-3	CASSQGLAPDTQYF	TGCGCCAGCAGCCAAGGACTAGCCCCAGATACGCAGTATTTT
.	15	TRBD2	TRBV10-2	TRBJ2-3	CASSESSGVTDTQYF	TGCGCCAGCAGTGAGAGTAGCGGGGTCACAGATACGCAGTATTTT
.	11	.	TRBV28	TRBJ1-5	CASSLSQPQHF	TGTGCCAGCAGTTTGAGCCAGCCCCAGCATTTT
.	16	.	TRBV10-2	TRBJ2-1	CASSESIVRAADEQFF	TGCGCCAGCAGTGAGTCGATCGTTCGGGCAGCCGATGAGCAGTTCTTC
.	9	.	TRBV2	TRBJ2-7	CASGYEQYF	TGTGCCAGCGGTTACGAGCAGTACTTC
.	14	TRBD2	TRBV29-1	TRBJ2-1	CSVDAGLALNEQFF	TGCAGCGTTGATGCGGGACTAGCGTTGAATGAGCAGTTCTTC
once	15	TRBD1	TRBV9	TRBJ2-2	CASSPRDRGVGELFF	TGTGCCAGCAGCCCCCGAGACAGGGGCGTCGGGGAGCTGTTTTTT
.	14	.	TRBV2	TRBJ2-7	CASSDGGATYEQYF	TGTGCCAGCAGTGATGGCGGGGCCACCTACGAGCAGTACTTC
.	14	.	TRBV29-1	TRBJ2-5	CSAPIGDPQETQYF	TGCAGCGCCCCGATCGGGGATCCCCAAGAGACCCAGTACTTC
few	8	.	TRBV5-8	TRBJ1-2	CARFKNTF	TGTGCCAGGTTTAAGAACACCTTC
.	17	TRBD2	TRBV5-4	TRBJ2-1	CASSPDVVGGAYNEQFF	TGTGCCAGCAGCCCCGACGTGGTGGGGGGGGCCTACAATGAGCAGTTCTTC
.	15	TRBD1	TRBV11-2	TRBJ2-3	CASSKGASYTDTQYF	TGTGCCAGCAGCAAGGGGGCCAGCTACACAGATACGCAGTATTTT
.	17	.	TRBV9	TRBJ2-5	CASSVAPGRGNQETQYF	TGTGCCAGCAGCGTAGCGCCGGGCAGGGGTAACCAAGAGACCCAGTACTTC
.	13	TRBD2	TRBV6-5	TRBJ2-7	CASSRGLVREQYF	TGTGCCAGCAGTCGGGGACTAGTACGCGAGCAGTACTTC
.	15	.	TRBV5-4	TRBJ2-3	CASSLDRGPTDTQYF	TGTGCCAGCAGCTTGGACCGGGGCCCCACAGATACGCAGTATTTT
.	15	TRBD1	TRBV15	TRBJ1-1	CATSREDRGDTEAFF	TGTGCCACCAGCAGAGAAGACAGGGGAGACACTGAAGCTTTCTTT
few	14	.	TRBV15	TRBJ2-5	CATSRAKGWETQYF	TGTGCCACCAGCAGAGCGAAGGGGTGGGAGACCCAGTACTTC
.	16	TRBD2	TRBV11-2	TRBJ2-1	CASSLALLAGLNEQFF	TGTGCCAGCAGCTTAGCTCTGCTAGCGGGGCTCAATGAGCAGTTCTTC
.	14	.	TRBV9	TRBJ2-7	CASSPVGGIYEQYF	TGTGCCAGCAGCCCCGTTGGGGGTATCTACGAGCAGTACTTC
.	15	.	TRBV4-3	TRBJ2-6	CASSSGTAGANVLTF	TGCGCCAGCAGCTCCGGGACCGCTGGGGCCAACGTCCTGACTTTC
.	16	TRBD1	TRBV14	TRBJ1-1	CASSHHWDRGLTEAFF	TGTGCCAGCAGCCATCACTGGGACAGGGGGCTAACTGAAGCTTTCTTT
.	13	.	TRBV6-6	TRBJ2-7	CASSYGVSYEQYF	TGTGCCAGCAGTTACGGGGTTTCCTACGAGCAGTACTTC
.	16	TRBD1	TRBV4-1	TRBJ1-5	CASSSSPGGGIQPQHF	TGCGCCAGCAGTTCTAGCCCAGGGGGCGGGATTCAGCCCCAGCATTTT
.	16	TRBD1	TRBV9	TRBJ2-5	CASSVERTGIGETQYF	TGTGCCAGCAGCGTAGAAAGGACAGGGATAGGAGAGACCCAGTACTTC
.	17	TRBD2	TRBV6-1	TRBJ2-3	CASSDRGTSGTLDTQYF	TGTGCCAGCAGTGACAGAGGGACTAGCGGGACCTTAGATACGCAGTATTTT
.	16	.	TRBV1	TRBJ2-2	CTSSQSAGFGAGELFF	TGCACCAGCAGCCAATCCGCGGGGTTTGGAGCCGGGGAGCTGTTTTTT
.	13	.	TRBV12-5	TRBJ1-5	CASGLDSNQPQHF	TGTGCTAGTGGTTTAGATAGCAATCAGCCCCAGCATTTT
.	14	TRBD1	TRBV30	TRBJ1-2	CAWNPGQGYYGYTF	TGTGCCTGGAACCCCGGACAGGGGTATTATGGCTACACCTTC